This TCR beta chain was documented in a study of PD-1 blockade in classical Hodgkin lymphoma. Libraries were prepared by immunoSEQ multiplex PCR; TCRdb keeps only in-frame clonotypes and omits some of them. Of about 9,300 clones in the sample, 80% to 95% were seen once. About this clone itself: Its specificity is not known.

The time point here: newly diagnosed, previously untreated cHL patient sample. PBMCs were thawed, and CD8+ T cells were then isolated from them by magnetic negative selection. Comparison used PBMCs from newly diagnosed, untreated classical Hodgkin lymphoma. Study conclusions and caveats: Whatever underlies the repertoire differences (possibly disease activity or prior therapy) remains undefined. Compared with healthy donors, newly diagnosed patients reportedly showed lower baseline TCR diversity.

The clonotype comes from a human donor with classical Hodgkin lymphoma. Sequencing was done on a sample of CD8+ T cells from blood.

The CDR3 DNA follows: TGTGCCAGCAGCTTGGCCGTGCTAGGCGCAGATACGCAGTATTTT. Translated: CASSLAVLGADTQYF. The rearrangement uses TRBV5-4 and TRBJ2-3; D is undetermined. This CDR3 spans 15 amino acids. Germline CDR1 SGHNT, CDR2 YYREEE (reference sequence). With 0 bases removed from V and 4 bases from J, the gap between germline ends came to 12 bases.